The sequence of this TCR beta chain was determined in a study of human T cells and chemical hapten exposure. The germline V gene encodes CDR1 ENHRY and CDR2 SYGVKD. CDR3 length: 12 amino acids. Trimming stripped 10 bases from V and 9 bases from J, with 13 bases between. As for time point: pre-sensitization, week 0. Specified treatment: therapeutic diphenylcyclopropenone sensitization with weekly scalp DPC. Within the library, unique molecular identifiers were attached to each individual cDNA molecule. TCRdb reprocessed the RACE reads with MiXCR, giving one entry per CDR3 protein. The table lists approximately 370,000 distinct CDR3 sequences, around 5.5% of them singletons, with about 8.2% in the top ten. Points from the study as a whole: Higher patch test scores went with higher counts of PT1 expanded TCRs. Controls formed significantly fewer large CDR3 similarity clusters than expanded TCRs did.

In this sample, this clonotype turned up a few times. Its antigen is unknown. The V gene is TRBV10-3, the J gene TRBJ1-6, with D possibly TRBD1 on 5 matching bases. The material sequenced was whole blood, taken in connection with sensitization to the hapten diphenylcyclopropenone (DPC). The source of this sequence is a woman younger than 30 with alopecia areata. Some clones in this sample may be carry-over from other donors' samples. CDR3 protein: CASRTPPSPLHF. The DNA of the CDR3 is TGTGCCAGCAGGACACCACCTTCACCCCTCCACTTT.